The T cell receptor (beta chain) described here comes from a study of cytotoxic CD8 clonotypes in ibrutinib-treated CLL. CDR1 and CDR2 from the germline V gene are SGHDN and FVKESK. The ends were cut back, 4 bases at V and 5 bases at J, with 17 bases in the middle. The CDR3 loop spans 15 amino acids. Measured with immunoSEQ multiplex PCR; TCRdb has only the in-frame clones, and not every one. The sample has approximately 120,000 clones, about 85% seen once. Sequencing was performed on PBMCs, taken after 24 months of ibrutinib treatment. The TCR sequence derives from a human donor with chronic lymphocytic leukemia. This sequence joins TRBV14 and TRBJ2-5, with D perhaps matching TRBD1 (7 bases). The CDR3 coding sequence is TGTGCCAGCAGCCCCCTAGGAGGGGGCGGTGAGACCCAGTACTTC. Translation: CASSPLGGGGETQYF. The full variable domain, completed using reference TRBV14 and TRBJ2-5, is EAGVTQFPSHSVIEKGQTVTLRCDPISGHDNLYWYRRVMGKEIKFLLHFVKESKQDESGMPNNRFLAERTGGTYSTLKVQPAELEDSGVYFCASSPLGGGGETQYFGPGTRLLVL.